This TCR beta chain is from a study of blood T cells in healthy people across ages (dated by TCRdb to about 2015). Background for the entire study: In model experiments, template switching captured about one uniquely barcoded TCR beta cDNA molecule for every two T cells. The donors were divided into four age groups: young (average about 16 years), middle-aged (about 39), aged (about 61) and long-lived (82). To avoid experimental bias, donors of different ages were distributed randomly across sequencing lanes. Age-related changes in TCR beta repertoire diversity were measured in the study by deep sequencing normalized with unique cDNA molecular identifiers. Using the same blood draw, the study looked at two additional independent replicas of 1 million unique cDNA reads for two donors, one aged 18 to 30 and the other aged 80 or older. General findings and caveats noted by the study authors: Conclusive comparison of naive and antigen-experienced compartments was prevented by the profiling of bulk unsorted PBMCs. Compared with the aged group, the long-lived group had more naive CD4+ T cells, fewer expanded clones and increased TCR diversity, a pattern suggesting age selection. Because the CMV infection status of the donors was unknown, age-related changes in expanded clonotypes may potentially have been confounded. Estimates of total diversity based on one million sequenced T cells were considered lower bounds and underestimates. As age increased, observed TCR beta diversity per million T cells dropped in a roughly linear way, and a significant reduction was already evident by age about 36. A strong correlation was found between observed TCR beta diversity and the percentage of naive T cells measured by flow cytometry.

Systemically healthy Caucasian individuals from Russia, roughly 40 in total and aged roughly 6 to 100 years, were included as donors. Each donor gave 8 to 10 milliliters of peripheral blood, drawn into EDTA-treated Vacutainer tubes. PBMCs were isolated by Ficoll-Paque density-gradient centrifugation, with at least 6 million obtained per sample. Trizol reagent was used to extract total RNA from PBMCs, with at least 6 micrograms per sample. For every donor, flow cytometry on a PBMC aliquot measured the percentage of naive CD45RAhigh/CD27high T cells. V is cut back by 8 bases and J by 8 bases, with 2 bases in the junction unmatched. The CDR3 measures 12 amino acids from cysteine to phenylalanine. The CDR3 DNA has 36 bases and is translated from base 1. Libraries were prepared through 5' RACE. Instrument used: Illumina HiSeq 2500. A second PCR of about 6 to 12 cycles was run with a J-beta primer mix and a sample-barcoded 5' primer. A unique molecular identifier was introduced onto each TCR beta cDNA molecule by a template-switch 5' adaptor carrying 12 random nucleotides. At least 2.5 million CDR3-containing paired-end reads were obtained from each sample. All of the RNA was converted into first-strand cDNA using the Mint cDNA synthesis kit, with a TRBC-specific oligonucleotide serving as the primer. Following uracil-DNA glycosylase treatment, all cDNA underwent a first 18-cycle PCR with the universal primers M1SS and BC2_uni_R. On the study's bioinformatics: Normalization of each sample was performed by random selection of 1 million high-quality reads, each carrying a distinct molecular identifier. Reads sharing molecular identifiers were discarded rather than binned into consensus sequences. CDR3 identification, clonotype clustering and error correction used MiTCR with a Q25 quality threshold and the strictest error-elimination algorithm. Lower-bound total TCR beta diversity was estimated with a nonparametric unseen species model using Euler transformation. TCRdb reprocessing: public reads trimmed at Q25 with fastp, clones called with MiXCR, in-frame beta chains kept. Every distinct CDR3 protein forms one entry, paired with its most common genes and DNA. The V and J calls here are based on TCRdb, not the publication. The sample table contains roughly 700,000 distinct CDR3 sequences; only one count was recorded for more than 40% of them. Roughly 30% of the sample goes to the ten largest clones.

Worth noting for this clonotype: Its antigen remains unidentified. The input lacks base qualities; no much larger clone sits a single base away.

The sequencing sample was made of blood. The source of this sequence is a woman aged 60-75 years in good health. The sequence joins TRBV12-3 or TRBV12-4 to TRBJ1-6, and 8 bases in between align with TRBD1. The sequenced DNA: TGTGCCAGCGGACAGGGATATTCACCCCTCCACTTT. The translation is CASGQGYSPLHF.